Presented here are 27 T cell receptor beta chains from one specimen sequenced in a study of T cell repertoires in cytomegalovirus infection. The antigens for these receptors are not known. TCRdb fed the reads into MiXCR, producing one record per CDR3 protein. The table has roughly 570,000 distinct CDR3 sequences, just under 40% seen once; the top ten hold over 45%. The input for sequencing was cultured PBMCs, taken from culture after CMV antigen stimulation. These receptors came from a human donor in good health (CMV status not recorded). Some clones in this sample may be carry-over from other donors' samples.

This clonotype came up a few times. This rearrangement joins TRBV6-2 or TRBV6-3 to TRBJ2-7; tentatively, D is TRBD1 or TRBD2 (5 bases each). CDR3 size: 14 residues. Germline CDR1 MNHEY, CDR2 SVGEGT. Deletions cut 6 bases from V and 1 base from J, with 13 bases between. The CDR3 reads CASRRGPASYEQYF. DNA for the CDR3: TGTGCCAGCAGGAGGGGTCCCGCTTCCTACGAGCAGTACTTC.

CDR3 sequence (DNA): TGCAGCGTTGCTCGGGACAGGGCGAACACTGAAGCTTTCTTT. Amino acids: CSVARDRANTEAFF. The V and J genes are TRBV29-1 and TRBJ1-1; 9 nucleotides agree with TRBD1. The CDR3 loop spans 14 amino acids. CDR1 and CDR2 from the germline V gene are SQVTM and ANQGSEA. The V gene end was trimmed by 4 bases and the J gene end by 1 base; junction bases not matched to a gene: 4.

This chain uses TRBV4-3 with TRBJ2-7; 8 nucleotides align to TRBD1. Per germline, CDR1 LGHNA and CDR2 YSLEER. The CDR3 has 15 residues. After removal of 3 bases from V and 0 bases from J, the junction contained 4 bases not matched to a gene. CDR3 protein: CASSHRTGSSYEQYF. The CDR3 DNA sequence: TGCGCCAGCAGCCATAGGACAGGGAGCTCCTACGAGCAGTACTTC.

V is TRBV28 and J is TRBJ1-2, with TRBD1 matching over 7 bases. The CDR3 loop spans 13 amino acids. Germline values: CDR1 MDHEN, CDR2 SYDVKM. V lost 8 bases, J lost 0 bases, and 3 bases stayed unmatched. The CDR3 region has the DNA TGTGCCAGCGGGACAGCTGCTAACTATGGCTACACCTTC. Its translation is CASGTAANYGYTF.

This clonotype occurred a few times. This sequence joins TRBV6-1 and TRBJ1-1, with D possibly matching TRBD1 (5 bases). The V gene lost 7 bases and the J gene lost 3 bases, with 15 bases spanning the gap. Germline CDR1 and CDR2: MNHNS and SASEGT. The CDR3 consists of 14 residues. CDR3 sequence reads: CASTEGGADTEAFF. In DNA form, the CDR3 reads TGTGCCAGCACCGAAGGAGGGGCTGACACTGAAGCTTTCTTT.

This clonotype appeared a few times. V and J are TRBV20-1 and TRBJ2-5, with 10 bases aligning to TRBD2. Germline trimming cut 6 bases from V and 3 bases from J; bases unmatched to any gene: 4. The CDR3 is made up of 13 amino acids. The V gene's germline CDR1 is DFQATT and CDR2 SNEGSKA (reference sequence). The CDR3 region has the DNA TGCAGTGCCCTAGCGGGGGCCAAAGAGACCCAGTACTTC. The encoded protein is CSALAGAKETQYF.

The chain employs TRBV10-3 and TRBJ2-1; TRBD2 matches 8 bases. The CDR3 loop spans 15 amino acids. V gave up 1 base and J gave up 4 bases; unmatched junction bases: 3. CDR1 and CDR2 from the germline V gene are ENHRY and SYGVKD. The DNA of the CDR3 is TGTGCCATCAGTGAGTTGGTAGCGGGGTACAATGAGCAGTTCTTC. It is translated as CAISELVAGYNEQFF.

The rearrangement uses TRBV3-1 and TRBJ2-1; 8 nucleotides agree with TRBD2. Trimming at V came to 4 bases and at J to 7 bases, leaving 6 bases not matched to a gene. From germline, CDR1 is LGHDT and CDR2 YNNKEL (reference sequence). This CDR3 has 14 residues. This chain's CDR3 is CASSPRSGGNEQFF. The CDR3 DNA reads TGTGCCAGCAGCCCGAGAAGCGGGGGTAATGAGCAGTTCTTC.

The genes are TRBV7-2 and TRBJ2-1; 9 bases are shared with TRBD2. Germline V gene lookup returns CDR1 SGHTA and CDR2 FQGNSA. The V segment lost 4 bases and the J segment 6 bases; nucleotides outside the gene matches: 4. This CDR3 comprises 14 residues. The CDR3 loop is CASSSQRGVNEQFF. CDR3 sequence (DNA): TGTGCCAGCAGCTCCCAGCGGGGGGTCAATGAGCAGTTCTTC. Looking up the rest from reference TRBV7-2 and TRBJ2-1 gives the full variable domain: GAGVSQSPSNKVTEKGKDVELRCDPISGHTALYWYRQSLGQGLEFLIYFQGNSAPDKSGLPSDRFSAERTGGSVSTLTIQRTQQEDSAVYLCASSSQRGVNEQFFGPGTRLTVL.

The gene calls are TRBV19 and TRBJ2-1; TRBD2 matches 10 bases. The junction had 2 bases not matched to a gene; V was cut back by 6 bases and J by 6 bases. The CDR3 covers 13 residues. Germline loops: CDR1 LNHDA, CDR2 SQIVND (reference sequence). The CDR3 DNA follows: TGTGCCAGTAGACTAGCGGGATTCAATGAGCAGTTCTTC. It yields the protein CASRLAGFNEQFF. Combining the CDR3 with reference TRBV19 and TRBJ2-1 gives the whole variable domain DGGITQSPKYLFRKEGQNVTLSCEQNLNHDAMYWYRQDPGQGLRLIYYSQIVNDFQKGDIAEGYSVSREKKESFPLTVTSAQKNPTAFYLCASRLAGFNEQFFGPGTRLTVL.

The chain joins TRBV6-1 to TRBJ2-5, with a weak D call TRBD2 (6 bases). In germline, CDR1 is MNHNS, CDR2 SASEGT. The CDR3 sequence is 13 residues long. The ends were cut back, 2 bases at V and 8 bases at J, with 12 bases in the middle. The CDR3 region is CASSERGSLTQYF. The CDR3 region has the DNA TGTGCCAGCAGTGAACGGGGGTCTTTAACCCAGTACTTC.

The CDR3 reads CASSSPGPTKKLFF. Written as DNA, the CDR3 is TGTGCCAGCAGCTCCCCCGGACCCACAAAAAAACTGTTTTTT. V and J are TRBV7-9 and TRBJ1-4; the D is unclear. V was cut by 4 bases and J by 9 bases, with 15 bases left in between. CDR1 and CDR2 (germline): SEHNR, FQNEAQ (reference sequence). This CDR3 contains 14 residues.

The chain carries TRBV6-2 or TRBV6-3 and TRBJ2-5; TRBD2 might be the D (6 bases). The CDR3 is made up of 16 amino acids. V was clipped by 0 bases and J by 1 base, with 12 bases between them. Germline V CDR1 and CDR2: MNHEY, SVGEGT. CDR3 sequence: CASSYSRSGTQETQYF. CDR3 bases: TGTGCCAGCAGTTACTCCCGTAGCGGCACCCAAGAGACCCAGTACTTC.

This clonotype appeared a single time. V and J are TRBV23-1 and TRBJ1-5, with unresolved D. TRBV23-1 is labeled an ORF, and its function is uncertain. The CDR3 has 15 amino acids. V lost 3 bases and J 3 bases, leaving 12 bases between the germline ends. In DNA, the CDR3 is TGCGCCAGCAGTCACGGCCGCGACCTCAATCAGCCCCAGCATTTT. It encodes CASSHGRDLNQPQHF.

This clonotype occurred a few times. CDR3 nucleotide sequence: TGTGCCAGCAGCAAGGGGACACTGGACCAAGAGACCCAGTACTTC. As protein: CASSKGTLDQETQYF. The J gene is TRBJ2-5, the V gene TRBV7-2; maybe TRBD1 (6 bases). CDR1 and CDR2 (germline): SGHTA, FQGNSA. Trimming shortened V by 5 bases and J by 0 bases, and 13 bases separated the two germline ends. The CDR3 consists of 15 residues.

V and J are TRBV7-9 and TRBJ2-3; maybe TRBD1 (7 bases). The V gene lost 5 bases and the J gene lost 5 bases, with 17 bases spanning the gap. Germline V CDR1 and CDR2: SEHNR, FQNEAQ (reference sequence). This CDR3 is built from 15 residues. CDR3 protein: CASSPTGQGGDTQYF. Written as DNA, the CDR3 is TGTGCCAGCAGCCCAACGGGGCAGGGGGGAGATACGCAGTATTTT.

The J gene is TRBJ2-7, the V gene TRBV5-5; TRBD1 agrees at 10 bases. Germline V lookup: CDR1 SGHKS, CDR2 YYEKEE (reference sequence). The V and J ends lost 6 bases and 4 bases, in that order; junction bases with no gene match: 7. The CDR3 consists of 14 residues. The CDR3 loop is CASNPGQGPYEQYF. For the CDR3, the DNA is TGTGCCAGCAACCCGGGACAGGGGCCATACGAGCAGTACTTC.

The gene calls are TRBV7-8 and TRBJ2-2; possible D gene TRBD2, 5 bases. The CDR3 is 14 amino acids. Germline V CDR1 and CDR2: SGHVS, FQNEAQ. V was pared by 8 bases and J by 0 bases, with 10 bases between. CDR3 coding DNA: TGTGCCAGCGATCGGCGGGCGAACACCGGGGAGCTGTTTTTT. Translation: CASDRRANTGELFF.

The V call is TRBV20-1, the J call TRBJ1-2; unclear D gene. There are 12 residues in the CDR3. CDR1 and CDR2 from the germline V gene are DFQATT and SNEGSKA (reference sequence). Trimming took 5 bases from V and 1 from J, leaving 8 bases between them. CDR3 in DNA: TGCAGTGCTCCGGTGGTTAACTATGGCTACACCTTC. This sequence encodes CSAPVVNYGYTF.

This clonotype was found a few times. The CDR3 here is CAISDGNNSPLHF. The DNA for the CDR3 is TGTGCCATCTCGGACGGAAATAATTCACCCCTCCACTTT. This rearrangement joins TRBV6-1 to TRBJ1-6; D gene uncertain. Germline-derived CDR1 and CDR2 are MNHNS and SASEGT. Trimming cost V 10 bases and J 5 bases, with 12 bases left between them. CDR3 size: 13 residues.

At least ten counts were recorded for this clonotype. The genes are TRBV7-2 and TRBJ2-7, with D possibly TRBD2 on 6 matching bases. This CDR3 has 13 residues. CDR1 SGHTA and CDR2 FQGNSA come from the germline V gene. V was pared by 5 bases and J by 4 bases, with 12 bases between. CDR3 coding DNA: TGTGCCAGCAGCCAGAGGGAGGTGTACGAGCAGTACTTC. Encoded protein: CASSQREVYEQYF.

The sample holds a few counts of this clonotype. CDR3 sequence reads: CASTTRLSNEQFF. CDR3 DNA sequence: TGTGCCAGCACCACGAGACTCTCCAATGAGCAGTTCTTC. This sequence joins TRBV12-3 or TRBV12-4 and TRBJ2-1; D gene ambiguous. The V and J ends lost 7 bases and 6 bases respectively, with 13 bases between them. The CDR3 covers 13 residues.

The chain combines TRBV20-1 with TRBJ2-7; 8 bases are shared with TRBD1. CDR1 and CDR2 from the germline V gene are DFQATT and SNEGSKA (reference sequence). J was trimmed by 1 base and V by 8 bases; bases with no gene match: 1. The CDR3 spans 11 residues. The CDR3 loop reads CSYRGSYEQYF. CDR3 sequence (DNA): TGCAGTTACAGGGGGTCCTACGAGCAGTACTTC.

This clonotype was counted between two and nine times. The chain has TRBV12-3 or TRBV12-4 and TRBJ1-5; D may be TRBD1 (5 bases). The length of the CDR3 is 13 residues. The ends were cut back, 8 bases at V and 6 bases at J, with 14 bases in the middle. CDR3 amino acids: CASQLGAGQPQHF. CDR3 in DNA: TGTGCCAGCCAGCTAGGGGCGGGTCAGCCCCAGCATTTT.

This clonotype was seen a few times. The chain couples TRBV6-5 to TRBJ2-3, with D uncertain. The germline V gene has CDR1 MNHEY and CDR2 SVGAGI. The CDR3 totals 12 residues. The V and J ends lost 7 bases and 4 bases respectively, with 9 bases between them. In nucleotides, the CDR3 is TGTGCCAGCACCCAACTCCCAGATACGCAGTATTTT. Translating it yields CASTQLPDTQYF.

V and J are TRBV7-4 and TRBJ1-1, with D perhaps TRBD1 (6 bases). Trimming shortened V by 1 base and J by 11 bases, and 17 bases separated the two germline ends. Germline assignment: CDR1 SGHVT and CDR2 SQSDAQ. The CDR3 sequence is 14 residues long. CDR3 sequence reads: CASSLDGGLWDAFF. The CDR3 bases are TGTGCCAGCAGCTTAGACGGGGGGCTCTGGGACGCTTTCTTT.

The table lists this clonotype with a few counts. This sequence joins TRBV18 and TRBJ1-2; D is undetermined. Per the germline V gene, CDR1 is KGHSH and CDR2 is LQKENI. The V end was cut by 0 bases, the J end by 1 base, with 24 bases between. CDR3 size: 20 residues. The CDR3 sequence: CASSPPRQDMTDNYNYGYTF. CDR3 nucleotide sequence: TGTGCCAGCTCACCACCGAGGCAGGATATGACCGACAACTATAACTATGGCTACACCTTC.